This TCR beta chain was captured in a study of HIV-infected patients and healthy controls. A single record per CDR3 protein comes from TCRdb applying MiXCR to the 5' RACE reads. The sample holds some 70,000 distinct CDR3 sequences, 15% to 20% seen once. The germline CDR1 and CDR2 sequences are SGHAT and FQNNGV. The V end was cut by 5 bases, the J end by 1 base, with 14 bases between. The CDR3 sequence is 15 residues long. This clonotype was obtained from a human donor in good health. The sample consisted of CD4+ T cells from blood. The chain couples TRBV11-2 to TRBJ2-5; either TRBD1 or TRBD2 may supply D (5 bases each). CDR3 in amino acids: CASSLTYGAQETQYF. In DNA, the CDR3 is TGTGCCAGCAGCCTCACCTACGGGGCCCAAGAGACCCAGTACTTC.